Described below is a single TCR beta chain sequence and its context. The entry originates in a study of blood T cell repertoires in COVID-19. V lost 1 base and J lost 2, with 5 bases in between. Germline loops: CDR1 MNHNS, CDR2 SASEGT. The CDR3 has 13 amino acids. Repertoires were generated with immunoSEQ multiplex PCR, while TCRdb's copy carries only in-frame clones and drops some. The table includes roughly 670,000 clones, about nine tenths detected once. The specimen sequenced was peripheral blood. The V and J genes are TRBV6-1 and TRBJ1-1; unclear D gene. The clonotype was recovered from a woman aged 18 to 35 with acute or convalescent COVID-19. This CDR3 is CASSEGHNTEAFF. As DNA, the CDR3 is TGTGCCAGCAGTGAAGGACATAACACTGAAGCTTTCTTT.